This T cell receptor beta chain was recorded in a study of T cells after somatic rescue of genetic block. Sequenced by immunoSEQ multiplex PCR; TCRdb stores in-frame clones only, minus some. The sample records about 68,000 clones, 92% being singletons. Germline V gives CDR1 SGHTA, CDR2 FQGNSA. The V gene end was trimmed by 5 bases and the J gene end by 10 bases; junction bases not matched to a gene: 7. There are 13 residues in the CDR3. Sample: peripheral blood mononuclear cells (PBMCs). This receptor was obtained from a man aged 35 to 55. V gene TRBV7-2 combines with J gene TRBJ2-4, with TRBD1 matching over 8 bases. This CDR3 is CASSPETGVIQYF. The DNA for the CDR3 is TGTGCCAGCAGCCCGGAGACAGGGGTTATTCAGTACTTC.